This T cell receptor (beta chain) was retrieved from a study of CXCR3-negative and CXCR3-positive naive CD8 T cells. Points on this clonotype: What it binds is not known.

5' RACE with UMI labels generated the TRB cDNA libraries. Reanalyzing the 5' RACE reads, TCRdb keeps one entry per CDR3 protein, without DNA. The sample data list around 60,000 distinct CDR3 sequences. Findings of the study overall: Similar TRBV-TRBJ usage was seen in naive cells (both CXCR3-negative and CXCR3-positive), but memory cells differed.

This CDR3 has 17 residues. The germline V gene has CDR1 MNHNY and CDR2 SVGAGI (reference sequence). The rearrangement links TRBV6-6 to TRBJ2-1; the TRBD2 assignment by TCRdb is unverifiable without DNA. The source material was naive CXCR3- CD8+ T cells from blood. Subset here: CD45RO-CCR7+CD27+CD95- naive CD8+ T cells lacking CXCR3 (TNR3-). The receptor was derived from a human donor in good health. Some clones in this sample may be carry-over from other donors' samples. CDR3 residues: CASSYDTPSSVHNEQFF.